This is a list of T cell receptor beta chains from one sample in a study of blood T cells in healthy people across ages. A single record per CDR3 protein comes from TCRdb applying MiXCR to the 5' RACE reads. The sample yields about a million distinct CDR3 sequences, 35% to 40% seen once. The specimen sequenced was blood. These receptors originate from a man aged 18 to 35 in good health. CDR3s include the opening cysteine and the closing phenylalanine or tryptophan.

v_call	j_call	cdr3_aa
TRBV12-5	TRBJ2-5	CASGSVLAEYQETQYF
TRBV6-6	TRBJ2-1	CASRKERAYNEQFF
TRBV7-2	TRBJ1-1	CASSSREQAWAEAFF
TRBV20-1	TRBJ2-3	CSARDSRDSGDTRYF
TRBV10-3	NA	CAILGQGKDEQYF
TRBV6-2/TRBV6-3	TRBJ2-1	CASSYSDRQQFF
TRBV12-3/TRBV12-4	TRBJ2-1	CASFGGAGYNEQFF
TRBV5-4	TRBJ1-4	CASSLNRGADEKLFF
TRBV10-3	TRBJ1-2	CAMRGTDTNYGYTF
TRBV19	TRBJ2-6	CASSIYGGPSSGANVLTF
TRBV6-1	TRBJ1-1	CASSEFSVTEAFF
TRBV24-1	NA	CATSADTLTYNEQYF
TRBV5-1	TRBJ2-5	CASSVIQETQYF
TRBV7-9	TRBJ2-5	CASSLVSRQETQYF
TRBV27	TRBJ1-2	CASRIKQGSPYGYTF
TRBV6-5	TRBJ2-2	CASRKITGAYGELFF
TRBV18	TRBJ2-7	CASSPRLAGEASEQYF
TRBV4-2	TRBJ2-2	CASSQFSERGGSGELFF
TRBV2	TRBJ2-2	CASIRDRGPGELFF
TRBV7-2	TRBJ2-3	CASSLVALATDTQYF
TRBV20-1	NA	CSARDTAYQETQFF
TRBV25-1	TRBJ1-2	CASSPREKDYGYTF
TRBV12-3/TRBV12-4	TRBJ2-2	CAGRGGGTLTGELFF
TRBV5-1	TRBJ1-3	CASSLDGTRNTIYF
TRBV5-1	TRBJ1-1	CASSLVPFRGSETEAFF
TRBV10-2	TRBJ2-3	CASSRTSGGPNTDTQYF
TRBV3-1	TRBJ2-1	CASSQEIWHEQFF
TRBV6-5	TRBJ1-2	CASSYAEGQGYTF
TRBV20-1	NA	CSAREFSHEQYF
TRBV4-1	TRBJ2-1	CASSQEVAAYNEQFF
TRBV6-2/TRBV6-3	TRBJ1-5	CASSYPGGGYGQPQHF
TRBV5-1	TRBJ2-4	CASSPVSEGYIQYF
TRBV28	TRBJ2-7	CASIGLTSSYEQYF
TRBV30	TRBJ2-7	CAWTGEPYYEQYF
TRBV6-1	TRBJ1-2	CASSEARASQLAYGYTF
TRBV7-9	TRBJ1-6	CASSSTGDGNSPLHF
TRBV10-3	TRBJ2-5	CAISEVDREGLGTQYF
TRBV7-2	TRBJ2-5	CASSLVGHQETQYF
TRBV7-6	TRBJ2-1	CANSLAGVADDNEQFF
TRBV29-1	TRBJ2-1	CSVRSGGTREQFF
TRBV4-3	TRBJ1-4	CASSQGQGEANEKLFF
TRBV12-5	TRBJ2-3	CASATGLTTGTDAQYF
TRBV6-2/TRBV6-3	TRBJ2-1	CATEGLAGDLGENEQFF
TRBV3-1	TRBJ1-3	CASSQDPNTIYF
TRBV7-2	TRBJ1-3	CASSSDKYRFSGNTIYF
TRBV20-1	TRBJ1-2	CSAPGDSAYGYTF
TRBV6-5	TRBJ2-5	CASSPKTGGSETQYF